A selection of T cell receptor beta chains follows, all from one sample in a study of blood T cells in healthy people across ages. MiXCR, applied by TCRdb to the 5' RACE reads, yields one record per CDR3 protein. The sample holds around 1,100,000 distinct CDR3 sequences, less than 45% seen once. Input material: blood. These receptors were taken from a man aged 18 to 29 in good health. Both conserved end residues are part of each CDR3. A D gene is named only where the DNA matches it firmly. Only part of the rows carry a size: once, few, many, or a class if the clone is expanded.

>NA|NA|TRBJ1-5|13|TRBV19
CASSSGIGQPQHF
>NA|NA|TRBJ2-1|17|TRBV6-1
CASSEAKVASSYNEQFF
>NA|few|TRBJ1-6|14|TRBV4-3
CASRLQGGNSPLHF
>TRBD1|NA|TRBJ1-2|14|TRBV10-3
CAISEIGQDYDYTF
>NA|NA|TRBJ1-1|17|TRBV12-3/TRBV12-4
CASSKRTDLIPYYEAFF
>NA|few|TRBJ2-1|12|TRBV11-1
CASSPYYKGQFF
>TRBD1|NA|TRBJ1-1|12|TRBV12-3/TRBV12-4
CASSLAQGGAFF
>NA|NA|TRBJ1-6|15|TRBV12-3/TRBV12-4
CASSFRGAHNSPLHF
>TRBD1|NA|TRBJ2-1|14|TRBV12-3/TRBV12-4
CASSRDSESSEQFF
>NA|few|TRBJ1-5|15|TRBV6-5
CASSRGPGGSQPQHF
>NA|few|TRBJ2-1|13|TRBV6-4
CASSVISSDEQFF
>NA|once|TRBJ2-1|13|TRBV28
CASSYPTYNEQFF
>NA|once|TRBJ1-2|14|TRBV28
CASSLGGNWNGYTF
>NA|few|TRBJ2-3|13|TRBV7-9
CASSWGGQDTQYF
>NA|once|TRBJ1-3|12|TRBV29-1
CSVQGTGNTIYF
>NA|NA|NA|15|TRBV12-3/TRBV12-4
CASTLAGELQETQYF
>NA|many|TRBJ1-1|11|TRBV12-3/TRBV12-4
CASSRNTEAFF
>NA|NA|TRBJ2-1|12|TRBV9
CASSPSRGEQFF
>NA|NA|TRBJ1-2|13|TRBV6-2/TRBV6-3
CASSYPQGYGYTF
>NA|few|TRBJ2-7|14|TRBV20-1
CSALSGESSYEQYF
>TRBD2|NA|TRBJ2-3|16|TRBV4-1
CAGSQRLSGGTDTQYF
>NA|NA|TRBJ2-3|15|TRBV27
CASSLGGRQTDTQYF
>NA|NA|TRBJ1-5|14|TRBV5-6
CASSLWGSPQPQHF
>NA|few|TRBJ2-3|16|TRBV12-3/TRBV12-4
CASSHRAWKPTDTQYF
>NA|NA|TRBJ1-2|17|TRBV12-3/TRBV12-4
CASSSGTATQPFYGYTF